This paragraph covers one T cell receptor beta chain sequence. Its antigen is unknown. This sample is part of a study of T cell clonotyping in hematopoietic cell transplantation. Study conclusions and caveats: No sorting was done, leaving CD4 and CD8 contributions mixed.

Trimming stripped 10 bases from V and 5 bases from J, with 10 bases between. Germline V gene data show CDR1 as SNHLY and CDR2 as FYNNEI. The CDR3 is 11 amino acids. Here immunoSEQ multiplex PCR was the method, and the copy in TCRdb shows in-frame clones only, minus some. Of 6,000 to 7,000 clones in the sample, 65% to 80% were seen once. The source is a female patient aged 25-40 years who had an allogeneic stem cell transplant, so the T cells may come from the graft donor. Some clones in this sample may be carry-over from other donors' samples. The chain couples TRBV2 to TRBJ2-3; D not certain. Sequencing used PBMCs, obtained 100 days after allogeneic stem cell transplant. CDR3 DNA: TGTGCCATTCCGTTCCGAGATACGCAGTATTTT. This sequence encodes CAIPFRDTQYF.